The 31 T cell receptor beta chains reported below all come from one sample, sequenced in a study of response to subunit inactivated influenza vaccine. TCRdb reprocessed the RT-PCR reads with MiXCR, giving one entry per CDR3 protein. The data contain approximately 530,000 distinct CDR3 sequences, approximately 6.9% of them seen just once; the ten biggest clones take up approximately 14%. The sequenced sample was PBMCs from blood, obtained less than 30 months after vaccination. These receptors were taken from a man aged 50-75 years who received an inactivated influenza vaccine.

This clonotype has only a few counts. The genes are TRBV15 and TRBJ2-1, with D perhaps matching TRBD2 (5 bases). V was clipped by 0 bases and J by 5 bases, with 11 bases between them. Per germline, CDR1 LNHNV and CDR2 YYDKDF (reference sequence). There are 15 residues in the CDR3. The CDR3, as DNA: TGTGCCACCAGCAGAGAGTTGACTATCAACAATGAGCAGTTCTTC. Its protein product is CATSRELTINNEQFF.

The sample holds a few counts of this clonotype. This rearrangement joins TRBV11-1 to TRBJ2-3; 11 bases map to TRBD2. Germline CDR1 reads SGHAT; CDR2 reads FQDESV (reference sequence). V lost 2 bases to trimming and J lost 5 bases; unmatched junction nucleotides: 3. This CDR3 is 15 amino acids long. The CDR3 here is CASSLIGLAGDTQYF. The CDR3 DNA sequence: TGTGCCAGCAGCTTAATTGGACTAGCGGGAGATACGCAGTATTTT.

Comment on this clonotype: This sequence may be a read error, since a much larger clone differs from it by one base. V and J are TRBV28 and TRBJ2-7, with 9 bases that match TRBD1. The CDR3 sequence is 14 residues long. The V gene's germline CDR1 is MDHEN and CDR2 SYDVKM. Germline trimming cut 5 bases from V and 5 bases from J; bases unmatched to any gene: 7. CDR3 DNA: TGTGCCAGCAGTGGTCCGGGACAGGGCGACGAGCAGTACTTC. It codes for CASSGPGQGDEQYF.

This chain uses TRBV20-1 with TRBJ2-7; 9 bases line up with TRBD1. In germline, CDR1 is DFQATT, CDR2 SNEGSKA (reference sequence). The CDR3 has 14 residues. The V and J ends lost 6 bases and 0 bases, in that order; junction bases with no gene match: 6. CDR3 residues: CSAPGTGSSYEQYF. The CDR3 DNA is TGCAGTGCACCCGGGACAGGGAGCTCCTACGAGCAGTACTTC.

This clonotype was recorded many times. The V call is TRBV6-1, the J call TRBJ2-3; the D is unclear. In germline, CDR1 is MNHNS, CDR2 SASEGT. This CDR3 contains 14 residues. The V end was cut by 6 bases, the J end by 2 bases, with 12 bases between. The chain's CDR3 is CASRHRAYTDTQYF. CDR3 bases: TGTGCCAGCAGACACAGAGCCTACACAGATACGCAGTATTTT.

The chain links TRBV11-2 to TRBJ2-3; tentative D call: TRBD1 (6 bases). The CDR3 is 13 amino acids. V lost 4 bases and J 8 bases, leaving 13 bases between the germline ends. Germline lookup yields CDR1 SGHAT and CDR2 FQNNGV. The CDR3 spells CASSSGTQVTQYF. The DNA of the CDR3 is TGTGCCAGCAGCTCCGGGACACAAGTTACGCAGTATTTT.

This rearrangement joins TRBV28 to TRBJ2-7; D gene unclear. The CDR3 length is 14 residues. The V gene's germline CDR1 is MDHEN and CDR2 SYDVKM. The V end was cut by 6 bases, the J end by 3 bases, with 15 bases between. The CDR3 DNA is TGTGCCAGCAGAACAGCTGGGTCTTTCTACGAGCAGTACTTC. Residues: CASRTAGSFYEQYF.

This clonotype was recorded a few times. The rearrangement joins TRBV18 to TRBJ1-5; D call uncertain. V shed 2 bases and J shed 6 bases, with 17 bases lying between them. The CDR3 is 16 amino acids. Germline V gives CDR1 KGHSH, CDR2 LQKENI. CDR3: CASSPNQSLSSQPQHF. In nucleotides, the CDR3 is TGTGCCAGCTCACCAAACCAGAGTCTCTCCAGTCAGCCCCAGCATTTT.

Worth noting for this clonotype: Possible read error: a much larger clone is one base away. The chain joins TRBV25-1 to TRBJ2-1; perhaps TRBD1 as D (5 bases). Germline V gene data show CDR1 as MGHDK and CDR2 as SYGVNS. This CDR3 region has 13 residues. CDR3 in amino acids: CSSMADINNEQFF. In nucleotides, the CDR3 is TGTTCCAGCATGGCGGACATCAACAATGAGCAGTTCTTC.

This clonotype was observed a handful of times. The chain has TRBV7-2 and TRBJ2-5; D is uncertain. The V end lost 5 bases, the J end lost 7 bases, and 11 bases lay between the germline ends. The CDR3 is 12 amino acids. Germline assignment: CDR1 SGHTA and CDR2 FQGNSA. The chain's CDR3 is CASSIDETTQYF. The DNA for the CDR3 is TGTGCCAGCAGCATCGATGAAACGACCCAGTACTTC.

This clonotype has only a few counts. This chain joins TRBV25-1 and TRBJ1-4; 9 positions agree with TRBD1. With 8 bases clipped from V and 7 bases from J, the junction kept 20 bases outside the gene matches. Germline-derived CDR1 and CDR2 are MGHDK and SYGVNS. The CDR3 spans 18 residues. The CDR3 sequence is CASAQCGTGLILGEKLFF. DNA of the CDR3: TGTGCCAGCGCCCAGTGCGGGACAGGGTTAATATTGGGTGAAAAACTGTTTTTT.

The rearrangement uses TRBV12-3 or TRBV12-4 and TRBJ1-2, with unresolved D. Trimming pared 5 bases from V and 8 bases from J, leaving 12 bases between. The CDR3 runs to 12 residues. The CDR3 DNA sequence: TGTGCCAGCAGTCAAGCAGCAACGGGCTACACCTTC. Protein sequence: CASSQAATGYTF.

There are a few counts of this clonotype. CDR3 residues: CASSQDTPSGKETQYF. The CDR3, as DNA: TGCGCCAGCAGCCAAGATACGCCTAGCGGAAAAGAGACCCAGTACTTC. The chain employs TRBV4-3 and TRBJ2-5; the match to TRBD2 covers 7 bases. V trimming: 0 bases; J trimming: 3 bases; junction bases outside the gene matches: 7. CDR1 LGHNA and CDR2 YSLEER come from the germline V gene. CDR3 length equals 16 residues.

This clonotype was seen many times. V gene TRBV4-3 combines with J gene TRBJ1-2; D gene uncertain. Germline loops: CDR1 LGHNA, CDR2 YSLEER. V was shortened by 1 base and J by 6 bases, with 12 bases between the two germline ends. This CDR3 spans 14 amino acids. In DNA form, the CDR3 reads TGCGCCAGCAGCCAAGGGACGCGACGCGATGGCTACACCTTC. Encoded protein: CASSQGTRRDGYTF.

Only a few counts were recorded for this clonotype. The CDR3 reads CSASRLGQGPGAFF. CDR3 nucleotides: TGCAGTGCTAGTAGGCTGGGACAGGGGCCCGGCGCTTTCTTT. The V call is TRBV20-1, the J call TRBJ1-1, with TRBD1 matching 10 bases. Per germline, CDR1 DFQATT and CDR2 SNEGSKA (reference sequence). The CDR3 runs to 14 residues. The ends lost 3 bases at V and 11 bases at J; junction bases unmatched: 12.

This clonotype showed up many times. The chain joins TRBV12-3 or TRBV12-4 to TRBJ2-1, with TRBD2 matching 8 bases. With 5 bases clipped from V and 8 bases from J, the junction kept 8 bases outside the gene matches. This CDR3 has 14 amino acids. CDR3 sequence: CASSGTSNPDEQFF. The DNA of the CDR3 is TGTGCCAGCAGTGGGACTAGTAATCCCGATGAGCAGTTCTTC.

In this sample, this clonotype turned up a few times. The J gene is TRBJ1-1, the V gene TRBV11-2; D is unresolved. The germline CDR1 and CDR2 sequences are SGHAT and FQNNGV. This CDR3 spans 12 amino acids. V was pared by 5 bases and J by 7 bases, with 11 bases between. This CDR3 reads CASSVWENEAFF. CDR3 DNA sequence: TGTGCCAGCAGCGTGTGGGAGAATGAAGCTTTCTTT.

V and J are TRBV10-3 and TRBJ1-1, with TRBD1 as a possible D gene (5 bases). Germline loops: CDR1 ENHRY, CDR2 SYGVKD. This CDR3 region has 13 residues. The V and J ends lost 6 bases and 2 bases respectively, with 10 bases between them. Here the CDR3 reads CAIRGRGNTEAFF. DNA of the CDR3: TGTGCCATCAGGGGGCGCGGAAACACTGAAGCTTTCTTT.

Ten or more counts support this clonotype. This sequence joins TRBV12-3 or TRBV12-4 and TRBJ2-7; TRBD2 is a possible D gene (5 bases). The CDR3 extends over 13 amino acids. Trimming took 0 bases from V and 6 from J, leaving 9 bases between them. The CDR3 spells CASSLAGVIEQYF. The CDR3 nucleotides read TGTGCCAGCAGTTTAGCGGGAGTAATCGAGCAGTACTTC.

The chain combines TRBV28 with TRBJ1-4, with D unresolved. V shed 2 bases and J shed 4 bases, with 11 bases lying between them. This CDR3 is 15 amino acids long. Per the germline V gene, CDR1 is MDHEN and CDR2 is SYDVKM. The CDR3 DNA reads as TGTGCCAGCAGTTTAAAGTGGGGAGTTAATGAAAAACTGTTTTTT. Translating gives CASSLKWGVNEKLFF.

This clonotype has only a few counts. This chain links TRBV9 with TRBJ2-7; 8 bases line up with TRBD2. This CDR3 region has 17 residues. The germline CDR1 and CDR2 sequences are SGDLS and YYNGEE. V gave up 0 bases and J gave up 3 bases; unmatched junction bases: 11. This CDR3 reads CASSVGVRTSWGYEQYF. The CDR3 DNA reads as TGTGCCAGCAGCGTAGGGGTTCGGACTAGCTGGGGCTACGAGCAGTACTTC.

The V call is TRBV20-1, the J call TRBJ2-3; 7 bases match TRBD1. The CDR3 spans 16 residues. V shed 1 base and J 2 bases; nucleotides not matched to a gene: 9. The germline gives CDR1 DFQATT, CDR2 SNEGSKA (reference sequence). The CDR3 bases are TGCAGTGCTAGAGCTTATGACAGGGCATCCACAGATACGCAGTATTTT. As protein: CSARAYDRASTDTQYF.

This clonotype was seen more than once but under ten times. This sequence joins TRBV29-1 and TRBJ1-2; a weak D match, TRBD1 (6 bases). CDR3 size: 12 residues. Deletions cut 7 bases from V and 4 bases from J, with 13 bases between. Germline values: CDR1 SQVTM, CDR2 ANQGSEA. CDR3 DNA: TGCAGCGCCGAAACAGGGCCCTATGGCTACACCTTC. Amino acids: CSAETGPYGYTF.

The CDR3 loop is CASRTGTRLFF. The CDR3 nucleotides read TGTGCCAGCAGGACCGGGACTAGATTGTTCTTC. This chain uses TRBV6-2 or TRBV6-3 with TRBJ2-1; 8 bases line up with TRBD2. V was pared by 6 bases and J by 15 bases, with 7 bases of the junction left unmatched. Germline lookup yields CDR1 MNHEY and CDR2 SVGEGT. The CDR3 covers 11 residues.

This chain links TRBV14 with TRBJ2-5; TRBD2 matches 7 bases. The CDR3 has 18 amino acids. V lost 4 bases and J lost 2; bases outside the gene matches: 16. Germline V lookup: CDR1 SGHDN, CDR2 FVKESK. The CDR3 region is CASSPRGGRLGLQETQYF. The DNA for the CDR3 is TGTGCCAGCAGCCCACGCGGGGGTCGATTGGGCCTTCAAGAGACCCAGTACTTC.

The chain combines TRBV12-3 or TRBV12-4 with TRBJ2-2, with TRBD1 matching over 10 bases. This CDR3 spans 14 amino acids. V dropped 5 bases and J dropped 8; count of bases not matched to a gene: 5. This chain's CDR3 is CASSRQGAQGELFF. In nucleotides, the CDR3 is TGTGCCAGCAGTCGACAGGGGGCGCAAGGGGAGCTGTTTTTT.

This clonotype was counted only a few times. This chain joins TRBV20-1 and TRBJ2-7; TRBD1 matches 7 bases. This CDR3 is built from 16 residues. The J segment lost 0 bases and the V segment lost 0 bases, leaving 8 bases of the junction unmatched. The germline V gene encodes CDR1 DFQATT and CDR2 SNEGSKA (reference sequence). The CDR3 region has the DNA TGCAGTGCTAGAGATATCACTGGGACAGCCTCCTACGAGCAGTACTTC. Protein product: CSARDITGTASYEQYF.

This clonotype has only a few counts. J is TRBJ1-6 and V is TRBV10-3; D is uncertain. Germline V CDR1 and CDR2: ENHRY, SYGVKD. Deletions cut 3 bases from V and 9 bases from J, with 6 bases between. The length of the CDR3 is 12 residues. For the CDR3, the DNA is TGTGCCATCAGTGACGGGAGTTCACCCCTCCACTTT. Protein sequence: CAISDGSSPLHF.

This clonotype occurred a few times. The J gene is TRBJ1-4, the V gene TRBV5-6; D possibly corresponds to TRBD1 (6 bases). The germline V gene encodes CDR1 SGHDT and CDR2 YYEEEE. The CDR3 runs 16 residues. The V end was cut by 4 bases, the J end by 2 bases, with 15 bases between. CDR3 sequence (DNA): TGTGCCAGCAGCCCAGGGACACTCGCCACTAATGAAAAACTGTTTTTT. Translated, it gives CASSPGTLATNEKLFF.

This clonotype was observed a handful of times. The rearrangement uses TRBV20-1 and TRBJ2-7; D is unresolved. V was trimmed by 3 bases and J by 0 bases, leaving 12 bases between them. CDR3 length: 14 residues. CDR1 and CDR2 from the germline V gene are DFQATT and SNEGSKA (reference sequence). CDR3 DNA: TGCAGTGCTAGGCCCCCCGGTCACTCCTACGAGCAGTACTTC. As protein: CSARPPGHSYEQYF.

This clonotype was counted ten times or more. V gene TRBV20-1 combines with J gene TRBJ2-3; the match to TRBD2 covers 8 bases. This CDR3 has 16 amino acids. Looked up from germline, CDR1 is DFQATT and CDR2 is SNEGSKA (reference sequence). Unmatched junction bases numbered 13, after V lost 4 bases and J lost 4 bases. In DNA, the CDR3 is TGCAGTGCTACTATCCCCGGCGGGGGGCCCGCAGATACGCAGTATTTT. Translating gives CSATIPGGGPADTQYF.